This note documents a single TCR beta chain sequence. Antigen unknown. Building the TCR beta libraries relied on iRepertoire HTBI primers, and CDR3 regions underwent Arm-PCR. TCRdb recomputed calls from the multiplex PCR reads with MiXCR, one row per CDR3 protein. The table lists about 520,000 distinct CDR3 sequences, 12% of them singletons, with roughly 9.3% in the top ten. The CDR3 runs 14 residues. Germline CDR1 and CDR2: SEHNR and FQNEAQ (reference sequence). Between the trimmed V and J ends, which lost 1 base and 3 bases, there was a span of 10 bases. The sample is drawn from a study of regulatory T cells in long-lasting Graves disease. Study context: Graves' patients, diagnosed recently, had received antithyroid drugs under 3 months.

As to time point: newly diagnosed GD, antithyroid drugs for less than 3 months. Researchers made the TCR library from RNA that was extracted from PBMCs. Whole-study results and caveats: Gene preferences differed: TRBV28, TRBJ1-2, TRBJ2-5 in persistent cases.

This same sample was also taken into another study, of T cells in Graves' hyperthyroidism and ophthalmopathy. That work adds: Lactation, pregnancy, other autoimmune disease or uncontrolled infection led to exclusion of patients. Most thyroid-expanded clonotypes above 0.001 were also found in blood.

The J gene is TRBJ2-7, the V gene TRBV7-9; unclear D gene. This clonotype was obtained from a woman aged 30 to 39 with Graves disease. Sequenced here: peripheral blood mononuclear cells (PBMCs), sampled at new diagnosis, from a patient treated with antithyroid drugs. CDR3 in amino acids: CASSLGPNDYEQYF. The DNA for the CDR3 is TGTGCCAGCAGCTTAGGTCCTAATGACTACGAGCAGTACTTC.